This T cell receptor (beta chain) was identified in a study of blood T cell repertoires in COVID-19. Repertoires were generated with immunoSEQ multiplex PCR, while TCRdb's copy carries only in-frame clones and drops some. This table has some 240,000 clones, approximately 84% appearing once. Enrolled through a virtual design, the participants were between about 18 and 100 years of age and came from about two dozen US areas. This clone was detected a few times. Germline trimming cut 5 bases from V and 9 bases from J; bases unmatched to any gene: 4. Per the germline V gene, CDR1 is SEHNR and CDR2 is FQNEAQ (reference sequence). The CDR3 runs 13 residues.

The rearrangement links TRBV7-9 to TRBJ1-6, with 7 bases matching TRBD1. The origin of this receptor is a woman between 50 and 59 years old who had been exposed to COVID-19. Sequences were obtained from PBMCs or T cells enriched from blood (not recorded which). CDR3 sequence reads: CASSETGSSPLHF. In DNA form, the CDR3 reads TGTGCCAGCAGCGAGACAGGGAGTTCACCCCTCCACTTT.